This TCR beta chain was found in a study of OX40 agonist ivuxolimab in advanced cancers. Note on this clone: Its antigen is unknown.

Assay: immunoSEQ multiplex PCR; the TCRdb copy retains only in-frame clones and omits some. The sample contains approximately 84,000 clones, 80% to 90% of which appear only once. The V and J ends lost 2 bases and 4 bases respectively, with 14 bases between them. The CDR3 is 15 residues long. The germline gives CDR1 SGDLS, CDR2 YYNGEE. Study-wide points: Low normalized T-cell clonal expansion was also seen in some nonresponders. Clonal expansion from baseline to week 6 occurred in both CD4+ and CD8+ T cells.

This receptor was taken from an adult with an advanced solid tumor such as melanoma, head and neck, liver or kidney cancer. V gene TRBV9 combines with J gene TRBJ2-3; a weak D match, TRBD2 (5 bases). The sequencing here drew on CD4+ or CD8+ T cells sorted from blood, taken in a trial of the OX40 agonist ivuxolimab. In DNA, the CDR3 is TGTGCCAGCAGCGTCCATGCTAGCCAGCCAGATACGCAGTATTTT. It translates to CASSVHASQPDTQYF.